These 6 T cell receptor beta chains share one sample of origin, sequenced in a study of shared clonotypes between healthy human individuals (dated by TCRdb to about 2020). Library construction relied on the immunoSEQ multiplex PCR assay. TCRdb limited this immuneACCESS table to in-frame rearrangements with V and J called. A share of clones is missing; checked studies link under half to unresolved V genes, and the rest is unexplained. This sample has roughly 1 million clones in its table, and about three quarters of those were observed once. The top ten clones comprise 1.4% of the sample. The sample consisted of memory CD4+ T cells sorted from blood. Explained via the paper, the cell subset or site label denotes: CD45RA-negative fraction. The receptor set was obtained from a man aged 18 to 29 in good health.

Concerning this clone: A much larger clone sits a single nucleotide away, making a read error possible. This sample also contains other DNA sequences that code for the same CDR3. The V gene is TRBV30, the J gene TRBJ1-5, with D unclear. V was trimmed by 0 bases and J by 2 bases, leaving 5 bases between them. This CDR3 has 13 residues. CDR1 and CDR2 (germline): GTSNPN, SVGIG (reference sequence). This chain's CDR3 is CAWSVEGNQPQHF. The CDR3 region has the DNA TGTGCCTGGAGTGTAGAGGGCAATCAGCCCCAGCATTTT. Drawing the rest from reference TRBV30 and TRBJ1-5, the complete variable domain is SQTIHQWPATLVQPVGSPLSLECTVEGTSNPNLYWYRQAAGRGLQLLFYSVGIGQISSEVPQNLSASRPQDRQFILSSKKLLLSDSGFYLCAWSVEGNQPQHFGDGTRLSIL.

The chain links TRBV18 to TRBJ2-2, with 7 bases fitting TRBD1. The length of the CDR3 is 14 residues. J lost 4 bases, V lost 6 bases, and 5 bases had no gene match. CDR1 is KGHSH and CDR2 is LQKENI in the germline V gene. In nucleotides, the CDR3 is TGTGCCAGCTCTACCGCAGGGGGCACCGGGGAGCTGTTTTTT. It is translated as CASSTAGGTGELFF.

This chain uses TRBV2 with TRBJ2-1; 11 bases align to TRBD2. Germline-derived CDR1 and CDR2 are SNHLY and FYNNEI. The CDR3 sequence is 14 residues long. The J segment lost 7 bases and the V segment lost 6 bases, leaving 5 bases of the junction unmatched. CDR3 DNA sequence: TGTGCCAGCAGGGCAGGACTAGCGGGTAATGAGCAGTTCTTC. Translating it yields CASRAGLAGNEQFF. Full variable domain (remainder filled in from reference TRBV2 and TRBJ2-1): EPEVTQTPSHQVTQMGQEVILRCVPISNHLYFYWYRQILGQKVEFLVSFYNNEISEKSEIFDDQFSVERPDGSNFTLKIRSTKLEDSAMYFCASRAGLAGNEQFFGPGTRLTVL.

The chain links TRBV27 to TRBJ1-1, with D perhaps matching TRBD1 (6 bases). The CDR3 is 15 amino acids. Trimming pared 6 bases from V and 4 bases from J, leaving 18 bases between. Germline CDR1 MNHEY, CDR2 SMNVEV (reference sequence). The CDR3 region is CASSYQGRIGTEAFF. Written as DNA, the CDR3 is TGTGCCAGCAGCTACCAGGGGCGGATTGGCACTGAAGCTTTCTTT.

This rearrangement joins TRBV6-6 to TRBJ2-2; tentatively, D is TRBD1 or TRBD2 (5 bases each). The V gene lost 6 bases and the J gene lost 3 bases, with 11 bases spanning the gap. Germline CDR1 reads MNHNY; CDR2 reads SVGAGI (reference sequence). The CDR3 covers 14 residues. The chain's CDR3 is CASRSGTDTGELFF. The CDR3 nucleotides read TGTGCCAGCAGGTCAGGGACGGACACCGGGGAGCTGTTTTTT.

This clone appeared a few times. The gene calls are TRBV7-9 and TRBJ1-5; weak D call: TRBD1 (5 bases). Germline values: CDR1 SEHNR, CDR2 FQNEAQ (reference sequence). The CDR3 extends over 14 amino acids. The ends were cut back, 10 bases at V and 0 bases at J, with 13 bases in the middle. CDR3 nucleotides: TGTGCCACCTCTCGAGGGGATAGCAATCAGCCCCAGCATTTT. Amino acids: CATSRGDSNQPQHF.